What follows describes a single TCR beta chain. This CDR3 comprises 17 residues. Germline-derived CDR1 and CDR2 are ENHRY and SYGVKD. Losses at the gene ends were 3 bases for V and 3 bases for J; bases not matched to a gene: 11. This entry comes from a study of tumour-infiltrating T cells in Burkitt lymphoma. Study summary: Productive clonality predicted overall and progression-free survival.

Using immunoSEQ multiplex PCR, the repertoire was profiled, and TCRdb retains in-frame clones only, with some absent. This table has around 13,000 clones, 85% to 90% appearing once. V and J are TRBV10-3 and TRBJ1-3, with 7 bases lining up with TRBD1. This TCR was sampled from a human donor with diffuse large B-cell lymphoma. The source material was tumor tissue. In nucleotides, the CDR3 is TGTGCCATCAGTGACGGGGCTAACAGGGGAGATGGAAACACCATATATTTT. Its protein is CAISDGANRGDGNTIYF.